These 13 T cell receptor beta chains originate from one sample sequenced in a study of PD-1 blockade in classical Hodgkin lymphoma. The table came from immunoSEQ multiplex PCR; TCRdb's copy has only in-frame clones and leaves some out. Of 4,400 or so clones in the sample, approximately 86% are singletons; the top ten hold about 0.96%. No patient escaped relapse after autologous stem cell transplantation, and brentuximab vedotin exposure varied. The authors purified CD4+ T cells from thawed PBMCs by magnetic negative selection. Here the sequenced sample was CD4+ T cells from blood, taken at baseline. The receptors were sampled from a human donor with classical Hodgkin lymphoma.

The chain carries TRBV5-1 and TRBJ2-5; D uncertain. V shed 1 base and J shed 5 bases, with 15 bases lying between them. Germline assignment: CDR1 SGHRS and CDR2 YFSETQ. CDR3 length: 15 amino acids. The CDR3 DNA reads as TGCGCCAGCAGCTTGTTTGGAGCGATCCAGGAGACCCAGTACTTC. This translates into CASSLFGAIQETQYF.

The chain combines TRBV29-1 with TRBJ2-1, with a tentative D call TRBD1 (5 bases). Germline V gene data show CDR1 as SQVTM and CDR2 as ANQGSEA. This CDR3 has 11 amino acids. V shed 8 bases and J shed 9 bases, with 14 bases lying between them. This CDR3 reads CSLGRGSEQFF. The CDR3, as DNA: TGCAGCCTGGGTAGGGGAAGTGAGCAGTTCTTC.

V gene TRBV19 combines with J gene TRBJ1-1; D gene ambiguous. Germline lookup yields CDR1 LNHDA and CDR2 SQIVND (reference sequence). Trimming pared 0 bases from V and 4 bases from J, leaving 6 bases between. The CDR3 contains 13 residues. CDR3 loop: CASSIEIITEAFF. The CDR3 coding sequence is TGTGCCAGTAGTATAGAGATTATCACTGAAGCTTTCTTT.

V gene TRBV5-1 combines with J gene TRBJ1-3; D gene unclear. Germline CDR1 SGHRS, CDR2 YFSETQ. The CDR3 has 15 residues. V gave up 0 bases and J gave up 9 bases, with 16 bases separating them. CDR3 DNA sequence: TGCGCCAGCAGCTTGGGGTTCAGCTCGGGAGCCACCATATATTTT. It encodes CASSLGFSSGATIYF. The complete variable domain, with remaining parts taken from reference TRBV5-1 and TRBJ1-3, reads KAGVTQTPRYLIKTRGQQVTLSCSPISGHRSVSWYQQTPGQGLQFLFEYFSETQRNKGNFPGRFSGRQFSNSRSEMNVSTLELGDSALYLCASSLGFSSGATIYFGEGSWLTVV.

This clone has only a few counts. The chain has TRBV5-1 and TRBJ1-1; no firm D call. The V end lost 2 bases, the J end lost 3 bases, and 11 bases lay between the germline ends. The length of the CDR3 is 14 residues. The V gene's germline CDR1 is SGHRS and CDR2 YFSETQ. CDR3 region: CASSLTMGYTEAFF. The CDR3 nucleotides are TGCGCCAGCAGCTTAACCATGGGTTACACTGAAGCTTTCTTT.

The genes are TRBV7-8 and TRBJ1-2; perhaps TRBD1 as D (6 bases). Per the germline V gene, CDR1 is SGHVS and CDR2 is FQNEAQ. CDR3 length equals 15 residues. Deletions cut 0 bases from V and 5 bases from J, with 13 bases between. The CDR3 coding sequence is TGTGCCAGCAGCTTAGCGCTAGGGGGGGGTTATGGCTACACCTTC. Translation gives CASSLALGGGYGYTF. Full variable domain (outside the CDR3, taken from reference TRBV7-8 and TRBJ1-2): GAGVSQSPRYKVAKRGQDVALRCDPISGHVSLFWYQQALGQGPEFLTYFQNEAQLDKSGLPSDRFFAERPEGSVSTLKIQRTQQEDSAVYLCASSLALGGGYGYTFGSGTRLTVV.

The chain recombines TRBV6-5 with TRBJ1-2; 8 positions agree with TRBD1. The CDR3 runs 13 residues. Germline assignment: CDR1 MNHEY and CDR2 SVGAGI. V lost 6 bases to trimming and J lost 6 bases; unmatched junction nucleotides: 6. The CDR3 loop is CASSKTGENGYTF. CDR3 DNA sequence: TGTGCCAGCAGCAAGACAGGGGAAAATGGCTACACCTTC.

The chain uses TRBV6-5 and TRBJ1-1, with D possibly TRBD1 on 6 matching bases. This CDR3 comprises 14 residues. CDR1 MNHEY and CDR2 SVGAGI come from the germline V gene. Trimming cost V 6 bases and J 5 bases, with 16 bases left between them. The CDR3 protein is CASRQYRVETEAFF. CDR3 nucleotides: TGTGCCAGCAGACAGTACAGGGTGGAAACTGAAGCTTTCTTT.

In nucleotides, the CDR3 is TGTGCCAGCAGACGCCCCGGGGCTAATCAGCCCCAGCATTTT. Protein: CASRRPGANQPQHF. This chain connects TRBV28 to TRBJ1-5, with a tentative D call TRBD1 (5 bases). This CDR3 region has 14 residues. In germline, CDR1 is MDHEN, CDR2 SYDVKM. Trimming left V 6 bases short and J 4 bases short, with 13 bases between.

The CDR3 spells CASSYITGHEAFF. The CDR3 region has the DNA TGTGCCAGCAGTTACATTACAGGGCATGAAGCTTTCTTT. The chain carries TRBV6-5 and TRBJ1-1; a weak D match, TRBD1 (6 bases). Germline assignment: CDR1 MNHEY and CDR2 SVGAGI. This CDR3 region has 13 residues. V was trimmed by 2 bases and J by 7 bases, leaving 11 bases between them.

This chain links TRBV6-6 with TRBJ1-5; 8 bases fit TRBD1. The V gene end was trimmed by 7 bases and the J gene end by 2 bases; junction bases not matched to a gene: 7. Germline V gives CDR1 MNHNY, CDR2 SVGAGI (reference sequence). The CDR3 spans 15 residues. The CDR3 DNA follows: TGTGCCAGCACCCAGATGGACAGGGGCAATCAGCCCCAGCATTTT. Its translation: CASTQMDRGNQPQHF.

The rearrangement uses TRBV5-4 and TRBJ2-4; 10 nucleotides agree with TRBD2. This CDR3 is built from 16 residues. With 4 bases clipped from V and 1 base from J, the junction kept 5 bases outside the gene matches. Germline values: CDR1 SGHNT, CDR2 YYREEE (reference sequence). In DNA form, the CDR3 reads TGTGCCAGCAGCCCTCATAGCGGGGGGGCCAAAAACATTCAGTACTTC. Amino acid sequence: CASSPHSGGAKNIQYF.

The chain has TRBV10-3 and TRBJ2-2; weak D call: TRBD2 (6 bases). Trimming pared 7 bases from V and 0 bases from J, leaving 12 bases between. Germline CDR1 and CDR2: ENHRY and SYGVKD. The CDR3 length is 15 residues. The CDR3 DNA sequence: TGTGCCATCAATCCGGGACTCTCGAACACCGGGGAGCTGTTTTTT. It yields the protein CAINPGLSNTGELFF.